This is a list of T cell receptor beta chains from one sample in a study of blood T cell repertoires in COVID-19. This table comes from immunoSEQ multiplex PCR, and its TCRdb copy is limited to in-frame clones, with some not included. The sample lists about 520,000 clones, approximately 85% occurring once. The sample taken for sequencing was peripheral blood. The receptors come from a human donor in a cohort sampled during active COVID-19. CDR3s leave out the opening cysteine and the closing phenylalanine or tryptophan.

14 | TRBV24-1 | ATSGDSTSGSNTQY
13 | TRBV18 | ASSSGTNRNTEAF
11 | TRBV19 | ASSIDRPSAQY
9 | TRBV12-3/TRBV12-4 | ASSLHNVQY
11 | TRBV29-1 | SVSRDRGSPLH
13 | TRBV11-3 | ASSKPRSYNSPLH
11 | TRBV6-4 | ASSPEHNQPQH
11 | TRBV30 | AWTRGGGNTIY
10 | TRBV2 | ASSEAVVVRY
13 | TRBV28 | ASSSAGAAKNIQY
11 | TRBV7-3 | ASSSGQGNTIY
9 | TRBV5-1 | PRRGGETQY
11 | TRBV27 | ASSFQENTEAF
14 | TRBV30 | AWSFSGGVPYNEQF
12 | TRBV28 | ASSLGTSADTQY
14 | TRBV11-2 | ASSLLLGSATDTQY
14 | TRBV5-4 | ASSSGTSGSQETQY